These T cell receptor beta chains were read from a single sample in a study of shared clonotypes between healthy human individuals. Sequencing was performed with immunoSEQ multiplex PCR; in TCRdb, only in-frame clones are kept and a portion is missing. The repertoire holds hundreds of thousands of clones, with under 80% as singletons. Material for sequencing was memory CD4+ T cells sorted from blood. The receptors originated from a woman aged 25 to 45 in good health. CDR3s include the opening cysteine and the closing phenylalanine or tryptophan. Fields, in order: J gene, V gene, D gene, CDR3 length, clone size, CDR3 protein, CDR3 DNA. The D gene is left open where the match is weak. The size of a clone is reported for some rows only, either as once, few or many, or as a class for expanded clones.

>TRBJ2-3|TRBV6-1|NA|12|NA
CASSETGRTQYF
TGTGCCAGCAGTGAAACAGGTCGTACGCAGTATTTT
>TRBJ2-7|TRBV6-5|NA|14|NA
CASSRSVGSYEQYF
TGTGCCAGCAGTAGGAGCGTGGGTTCCTACGAGCAGTACTTC
>TRBJ2-3|TRBV6-6|TRBD1|13|NA
CASRDRGPDTQYF
TGTGCCAGCCGGGACAGGGGACCAGATACGCAGTATTTT
>TRBJ2-7|TRBV5-1|NA|13|NA
CASSLTGGYEQYF
TGCGCCAGCAGCTTGACTGGCGGCTACGAGCAGTACTTC
>TRBJ2-7|TRBV4-1|NA|16|NA
CASSQVGQGRAYEQYF
TGCGCCAGCAGCCAAGTTGGTCAAGGACGGGCTTACGAGCAGTACTTC
>TRBJ2-2|TRBV4-1|TRBD2|15|NA
CASSPSPGTNGELFF
TGCGCCAGCAGCCCCTCTCCCGGGACTAACGGGGAGCTGTTTTTT
>TRBJ1-1|TRBV28|NA|11|NA
CASTLNTEAFF
TGTGCCAGCACGCTCAACACTGAAGCTTTCTTT
>TRBJ1-1|TRBV28|NA|15|NA
CASSLRTGSTTVAFF
TGTGCCAGCAGTTTAAGAACGGGCTCGACTACTGTTGCTTTCTTT
>TRBJ1-2|TRBV5-1|NA|12|NA
CASSLEPGGYTF
TGCGCCAGCAGCCTGGAACCGGGTGGCTACACCTTC
>TRBJ2-7|TRBV7-9|NA|14|NA
CASSPTDSSYEQYF
TGTGCCAGCAGCCCTACGGACTCCTCCTACGAGCAGTACTTC
>TRBJ2-2|TRBV25-1|TRBD1|15|NA
CASRGQGADTGELFF
TGTGCCAGCAGGGGACAGGGAGCCGACACCGGGGAGCTGTTTTTT
>TRBJ2-2|TRBV6-1|TRBD1|14|NA
CASSPGGPTGELFF
TGTGCCAGCAGCCCAGGGGGCCCCACCGGGGAGCTGTTTTTT
>TRBJ1-1|TRBV25-1|NA|12|NA
CASSDRVTEAFF
TGTGCCAGCAGTGACAGGGTCACTGAAGCTTTCTTT
>TRBJ2-3|TRBV29-1|TRBD2|14|NA
CSAALAGEFDTQYF
TGCAGCGCCGCTTTAGCGGGAGAATTCGATACGCAGTATTTT
>TRBJ1-5|TRBV19|NA|14|NA
CASSIDIARRPQHF
TGTGCCAGTAGTATAGATATTGCACGGAGACCCCAGCATTTT
>TRBJ1-2|TRBV20-1|NA|11|NA
CSVKSGAGYTF
TGCAGTGTAAAGAGCGGGGCCGGCTACACCTTC
>TRBJ2-7|TRBV7-6|TRBD1|16|NA
CASSPAPGTGSHEQYF
TGTGCCAGCAGTCCTGCTCCGGGGACAGGGTCCCACGAGCAGTACTTC
>TRBJ2-3|TRBV7-8|TRBD2|17|NA
CASSSYTGTSATDTQYF
TGTGCCAGCAGCTCATACACCGGGACTAGCGCCACAGATACGCAGTATTTT
>TRBJ1-1|TRBV5-1|TRBD1|14|many
CASSPGQPNTEAFF
TGCGCCAGCAGCCCGGGACAGCCGAACACTGAAGCTTTCTTT
>TRBJ1-5|TRBV6-5|TRBD1|15|NA
CASSSIQGAGQPQHF
TGTGCCAGCAGTTCCATTCAGGGGGCAGGCCAGCCCCAGCATTTT